This T cell receptor beta chain was sequenced for a study of T cells in Graves' hyperthyroidism and ophthalmopathy. Study-wide background: Blood was drawn when the patient was first diagnosed and still untreated.

The CDR3 totals 12 residues. Germline CDR1 and CDR2: SEHNR and FQNEAQ (reference sequence). Trimming left V 5 bases short and J 12 bases short, with 16 bases between. Every diagnosis used clinical symptoms, serum thyroxine and TRAb, thyroid ultrasound and orbital computed tomography. RNA transcripts yielded amplified TCR beta CDR3 regions. In the first-round RT-PCR of the TCR CDR3, the HTBI primer set was used. TCRdb processed the multiplex PCR reads anew with MiXCR; each CDR3 protein has one entry. The sample records hundreds of thousands of distinct CDR3 sequences, 14% to 15% being singletons. As to this clonotype: Antigen specificity is unknown.

Study-wide results and limits: Most thyroid clonotypes expanded above 0.001 appeared in blood too. In validation, the model predicted ophthalmopathy. These predictions came a median about 6.2 months before onset.

The chain couples TRBV7-9 to TRBJ2-5; possible D gene TRBD1, 6 bases. The specimen sequenced was blood. The origin of this receptor is a man younger than 35 with Graves' ophthalmopathy. The CDR3 spells CASSPGTRKKYF. CDR3 DNA sequence: TGTGCCAGCAGCCCCGGGACAAGAAAAAAGTACTTC.